This T cell receptor (beta chain) was identified in a study of blood T cells in healthy people across ages. On this clonotype: Its specificity is unknown.

The study's findings and limits: It was held that the diversity estimates obtained from one million T cells were underestimates.

Alongside a J-beta primer mix, a sample-barcoded 5' primer served in a second PCR lasting about 6 to 11 cycles. TCRdb used MiXCR to reprocess the 5' RACE reads, holding one entry per CDR3 protein. Of about 1.5 million distinct CDR3 sequences in the sample, approximately 43% were seen once. The CDR3 length is 14 residues. V lost 6 bases, J lost 7 bases, and 7 bases stayed unmatched. Germline loops: CDR1 MNHEY, CDR2 SVGEGT. This TCR came from a woman aged 18 to 35 in good health. Sequenced: blood. The chain is built from TRBV6-2 or TRBV6-3 and TRBJ2-2, with 8 bases aligning to TRBD1. The CDR3 sequence: CASRLRTGFGELFF. The CDR3 nucleotides read TGTGCCAGCAGACTGCGGACAGGGTTCGGGGAGCTGTTTTTT.